This TCR beta chain was captured in a study of technical replicates of blood from a few donors. Unmatched junction bases numbered 10, after V lost 4 bases and J lost 3 bases. The CDR3 contains 16 residues. The germline V gene has CDR1 SGHNT and CDR2 YYREEE (reference sequence). Assay: immunoSEQ multiplex PCR; the TCRdb copy retains only in-frame clones and omits some. The profile shows around 68,000 clones, roughly 89% of them singletons. This sequence originates from a human donor in good health. Some clones in this sample may be carry-over from other donors' samples. The chain recombines TRBV5-4 with TRBJ2-3; 8 bases align to TRBD2. Material for sequencing was T cells isolated from PBMCs. CDR3 nucleotide sequence: TGTGCCAGCAGCGGGATGGCGGGAGGACAGACAGATACGCAGTATTTT. Its translation: CASSGMAGGQTDTQYF. Supplemented by reference TRBV5-4 and TRBJ2-3, the full variable domain reads ETGVTQSPTHLIKTRGQQVTLRCSSQSGHNTVSWYQQALGQGPQFIFQYYREEENGRGNFPPRFSGLQFPNYSSELNVNALELDDSALYLCASSGMAGGQTDTQYFGPGTRLTVL.